The clone carrying this T cell receptor (beta chain) was counted between two and nine times. Its specificity is unknown. The CDR3 contains 13 residues. Germline V gives CDR1 MNHEY, CDR2 SMNVEV (reference sequence). V was clipped by 3 bases and J by 5 bases, with 5 bases between them. The entry originates in a study of CD8 T cells in ankylosing spondylitis. Regarding the study as a whole: Within peripheral blood, clones linked to disease were CD8+ and relatively rare. Some motif variants had been reported before (in reactive arthritis synovial fluid and blood).

Generation of TCR beta libraries employed quantitative 5'-RACE incorporating molecular barcodes. TCRdb independently ran MiXCR on the 5' RACE reads; one entry per CDR3 protein. The sample holds more than 250,000 distinct CDR3 sequences, around a tenth seen once. The source is a female donor with ankylosing spondylitis or in good health (not recorded which). The rearrangement links TRBV27 to TRBJ1-6; no reliable D call. Specimen: blood, either unsorted or a sorted T cell fraction (not recorded which). The DNA for the CDR3 is TGTGCCAGCAGTTTTATCAATAATTCACCCCTCCACTTT. Amino acids: CASSFINNSPLHF.